This T cell receptor beta chain was sequenced during a study of cytomegalovirus exposure and HLA in healthy donors. On this clone: What it binds is unknown.

The primer mix had 60 Vbeta and 13 Jbeta primers. Assay used: immunoSEQ multiplex PCR; TCRdb lists only in-frame clones, some missing. The sample carries around 140,000 clones, more than 60% recorded once. Study findings and constraints: The authors considered a cluster of highly shared sequence variants likely to be a sequencing artifact.

The sequence derives from a man between 40 and 49 years old in good health and CMV-seronegative. The sample consisted of PBMCs.

The CDR3 reads CASSELASGAGELFF. DNA for the CDR3: TGCGCCAGCAGTGAGTTGGCTAGCGGGGCCGGGGAGCTGTTTTTT. The chain has TRBV10-1 and TRBJ2-2; 9 bases map to TRBD2. Trimming cost V 1 base and J 6 bases; bases outside gene matches: 3. CDR1 and CDR2 (germline): WNHNN, SYGVQD (reference sequence). The CDR3 sequence is 15 residues long.